The rows below give T cell receptor beta chains drawn from one sample of a study of cytomegalovirus exposure and HLA in healthy donors. The repertoire was sequenced with immunoSEQ multiplex PCR; TCRdb's copy has only in-frame clones and lacks some. The data show 120,000 or so clones, over 70% seen once. The material sequenced was PBMCs. These receptors were obtained from a woman in her forties or fifties in good health and CMV-seropositive. Each CDR3 is given with its conserved first and last residue. The D gene is left open where the match is weak. Clone size is stated in some rows and not others, as once, few, many or a class when expanded.

TRBV7-8,few,TRBJ2-7,TRBD1,TGTGCCAGCAGCAACAGGGGCCCGAGCCGCGAGCAGTACTTC,CASSNRGPSREQYF
TRBV7-9,-,TRBJ2-7,-,TGTGCCAGCAGCCCAGGGCGGTTGTCCTACGAGCAGTACTTC,CASSPGRLSYEQYF
TRBV5-5,few,TRBJ1-1,-,TGTGCCAGCAGCAGCACAACAGGGTTTAACACTGAAGCTTTCTTT,CASSSTTGFNTEAFF
TRBV2,once,TRBJ2-7,-,TGTGCCAGCAGCGGGGTAGCCGGCTACGAGCAGTACTTC,CASSGVAGYEQYF
TRBV6-6,-,TRBJ1-2,TRBD1,TGTGCCAGCAGTAATCATGGACAGGGGGACGGCTATGGCTACACCTTC,CASSNHGQGDGYGYTF
TRBV6-5,-,TRBJ1-2,-,TGTGCCAGCAGACCGACAGCCTTCAACTATGGCTACACCTTC,CASRPTAFNYGYTF
TRBV30,-,TRBJ2-2,TRBD2,TGTGCCTGGAGTGTAATCGGGAGGGCCGTACGCGGGGAGCTGTTTTTT,CAWSVIGRAVRGELFF
TRBV2,-,TRBJ1-4,TRBD1,TGTGCCAGCAGTGGGAACAGGGGAGGAGGGTATGAAAAACTGTTTTTT,CASSGNRGGGYEKLFF
TRBV7-6,-,TRBJ2-3,TRBD1,TGTGCCAGCAGCTTAGGAGGACAGGGTATGACAGATACGCAGTATTTT,CASSLGGQGMTDTQYF
TRBV4-2,few,TRBJ2-7,-,TGTGCCAGCAGCCAAGTTGGCGGGGCGCCCCGATTCTACGAGCAGTACTTC,CASSQVGGAPRFYEQYF
TRBV2,few,TRBJ1-5,-,TGTGCCAGCAGGGAGACAGGCGTGGGCAATCAGCCCCAGCATTTT,CASRETGVGNQPQHF
TRBV4-1,-,TRBJ1-2,-,TGCGCCAGCAGCCGGGGCGCTAACTATGGCTACACCTTC,CASSRGANYGYTF
TRBV7-2,-,TRBJ2-5,TRBD2,TGTGCCAGCAGCTTAGTAGCGGGAGTACAAGAGACCCAGTACTTC,CASSLVAGVQETQYF
TRBV7-2,-,TRBJ2-5,-,TGTGCCAGCAGCTTAGTCGGGGGGCCTGAAGAGACCCAGTACTTC,CASSLVGGPEETQYF
TRBV6-6,-,TRBJ1-5,-,TGTGCCAGCAGTTACCAGGGCAGGGGCAATCAGCCCCAGCATTTT,CASSYQGRGNQPQHF
TRBV4-2,few,TRBJ1-4,-,TGTGCCAGCAGCCAAGATCAGGGGACTAATGAAAAACTGTTTTTT,CASSQDQGTNEKLFF